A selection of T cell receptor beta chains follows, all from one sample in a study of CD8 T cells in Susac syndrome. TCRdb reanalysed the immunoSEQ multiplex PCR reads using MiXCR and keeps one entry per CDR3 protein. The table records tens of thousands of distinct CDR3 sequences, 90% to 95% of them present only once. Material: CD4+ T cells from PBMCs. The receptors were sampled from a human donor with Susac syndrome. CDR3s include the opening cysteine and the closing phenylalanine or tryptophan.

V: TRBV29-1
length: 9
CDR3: CSHWYEQYF

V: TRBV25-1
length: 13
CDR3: CASSGRGVETQYF

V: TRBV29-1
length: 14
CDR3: CSFSLQGASYEQYF

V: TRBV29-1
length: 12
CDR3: CSVVLGTGELFF

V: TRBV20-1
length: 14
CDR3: CSARARPVQETQYF

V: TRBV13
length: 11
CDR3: CASSLMETQYF

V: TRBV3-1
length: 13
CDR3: CASSPLPGDTQYF

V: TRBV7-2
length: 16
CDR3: CASSLLPSGGNNEQFF

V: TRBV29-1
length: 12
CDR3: CSVLGEGAEAFF

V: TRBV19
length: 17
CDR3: CASSRDVTSSGANVLTF